These 22 T cell receptor beta chains share one sample of origin, sequenced in a study of STAT5B mutations in CD4+ large granular lymphocyte leukemia. Measured with immunoSEQ multiplex PCR; TCRdb has only the in-frame clones, and not every one. The data hold about 34,000 clones, with 65% to 75% observed a single time. The sequenced sample was CD4+ T cells from blood buffy coats. All receptors come from a human donor in good health.

The gene calls are TRBV2 and TRBJ1-3; possibly TRBD1 for D (6 bases). The CDR3 extends over 14 amino acids. The V end lost 8 bases, the J end lost 0 bases, and 11 bases lay between the germline ends. From germline, CDR1 is SNHLY and CDR2 FYNNEI. The CDR3: CASERQASGNTIYF. CDR3 nucleotide sequence: TGTGCCAGCGAAAGACAGGCCTCTGGAAACACCATATATTTT.

V gene TRBV6-5 combines with J gene TRBJ1-1, with D tentatively TRBD1 (5 bases). The CDR3 is 14 residues long. CDR1 and CDR2 (germline): MNHEY, SVGAGI. Deletions cut 0 bases from V and 0 bases from J, with 5 bases between. The CDR3 sequence: CASSYSTVNTEAFF. CDR3 coding DNA: TGTGCCAGCAGTTACTCGACAGTGAACACTGAAGCTTTCTTT.

CDR3 residues: CASGRQGVDGEKLFF. The DNA for the CDR3 is TGCGCCAGCGGGAGACAGGGGGTGGACGGTGAAAAACTGTTTTTT. The rearrangement joins TRBV5-1 to TRBJ1-4; 9 bases align to TRBD1. CDR3 length: 15 amino acids. With 7 bases clipped from V and 7 bases from J, the junction kept 11 bases outside the gene matches. Germline V lookup: CDR1 SGHRS, CDR2 YFSETQ.

There are a few counts of this clone. The J gene is TRBJ1-2, the V gene TRBV7-9; D is uncertain. With 2 bases removed from V and 4 bases from J, the gap between germline ends came to 8 bases. The CDR3 totals 13 residues. Looked up from germline, CDR1 is SEHNR and CDR2 is FQNEAQ (reference sequence). Here the CDR3 DNA reads TGTGCCAGCAGCTTAAGACCCAGCTATGGCTACACCTTC. Protein product: CASSLRPSYGYTF.

J is TRBJ2-3 and V is TRBV19, with 8 bases that match TRBD2. This CDR3 is 13 amino acids long. Trimming at V came to 9 bases and at J to 4 bases, leaving 6 bases not matched to a gene. Germline loops: CDR1 LNHDA, CDR2 SQIVND (reference sequence). The CDR3, as DNA: TGTGCCAGCCGACAAGCGGGGGCAGATACGCAGTATTTT. Its translation: CASRQAGADTQYF.

This chain joins TRBV6-1 and TRBJ2-4, with D perhaps TRBD1 (6 bases). The length of the CDR3 is 15 residues. Trimming left V 3 bases short and J 6 bases short, with 15 bases between. Germline V lookup: CDR1 MNHNS, CDR2 SASEGT. Here the CDR3 reads CASSESPGQLNIQYF. CDR3 nucleotide sequence: TGTGCCAGCAGTGAGTCACCGGGACAACTAAACATTCAGTACTTC.

J is TRBJ2-1 and V is TRBV5-1; D possibly uses TRBD1 or TRBD2 (5 bases each). Germline V CDR1 and CDR2: SGHRS, YFSETQ. V dropped 7 bases and J dropped 4 bases, with 12 bases sitting between them. The CDR3 runs to 13 residues. DNA for the CDR3: TGCGCCAGCCATTCGGGGCCTTACAATGAGCAGTTCTTC. Its translation: CASHSGPYNEQFF.

J is TRBJ1-3 and V is TRBV6-1; no reliable D call. V was clipped by 4 bases and J by 3 bases, with 7 bases between them. Germline-derived CDR1 and CDR2 are MNHNS and SASEGT. The CDR3 length is 13 residues. CDR3 sequence reads: CASSGRGGNTIYF. CDR3 DNA sequence: TGTGCCAGCAGTGGGAGAGGTGGAAACACCATATATTTT.

V is TRBV28 and J is TRBJ2-7; D possibly matches TRBD1 or TRBD2 (5 bases each). Germline CDR1 reads MDHEN; CDR2 reads SYDVKM. This CDR3 is built from 12 residues. The V gene lost 2 bases and the J gene lost 6 bases, with 8 bases spanning the gap. The CDR3 is CASSLNGGEQYF. CDR3 DNA: TGTGCCAGCAGTTTAAATGGGGGCGAGCAGTACTTC.

This chain joins TRBV28 and TRBJ1-5; 8 bases agree with TRBD1. V lost 8 bases to trimming and J lost 6 bases; unmatched junction nucleotides: 6. This CDR3 comprises 13 residues. Germline V gives CDR1 MDHEN, CDR2 SYDVKM. The DNA of the CDR3 is TGTGCCAGCCGAACAGGGGGACCTCAGCCCCAGCATTTT. Translating it yields CASRTGGPQPQHF.

This rearrangement joins TRBV5-1 to TRBJ1-3, with D perhaps matching TRBD1 (5 bases). The CDR3 contains 14 residues. V was shortened by 4 bases and J by 1 base, with 9 bases between the two germline ends. Germline V gives CDR1 SGHRS, CDR2 YFSETQ. CDR3 DNA sequence: TGCGCCAGCAGCGAGGGACTTTCTGGAAACACCATATATTTT. This sequence encodes CASSEGLSGNTIYF.

This sequence joins TRBV6-1 and TRBJ1-5; no firm D call. The CDR3 covers 15 residues. Germline lookup yields CDR1 MNHNS and CDR2 SASEGT. V was shortened by 8 bases and J by 2 bases, with 16 bases between the two germline ends. CDR3 bases: TGTGCCAGCTCGTCAGCGGGCGGGGGCAATCAGCCCCAGCATTTT. Amino acids: CASSSAGGGNQPQHF.

The chain uses TRBV6-1 and TRBJ2-7, with D possibly TRBD1 on 7 matching bases. Trimming took off 2 bases at V and 9 bases at J, with 17 bases between the two ends. Germline CDR1 and CDR2: MNHNS and SASEGT. CDR3 length: 14 amino acids. The CDR3 bases are TGTGCCAGCAGTGAATCGGGGGACAGTGGATTGCAGTACGTC. This translates into CASSESGDSGLQYV.

V usage is TRBV7-2 and J usage is TRBJ2-4; D is unresolved. The CDR3 sequence is 14 residues long. The ends were cut back, 5 bases at V and 7 bases at J, with 15 bases in the middle. Germline CDR1 reads SGHTA; CDR2 reads FQGNSA. Written as DNA, the CDR3 is TGTGCCAGCAGCCCAGACGTTTCGGCGAACATTCAGTACTTC. This codes for CASSPDVSANIQYF.

This clone turned up a few times. The rearrangement uses TRBV7-2 and TRBJ2-7; D could derive from TRBD1 or TRBD2 (6 bases each). V lost 5 bases, J lost 7 bases, and 15 bases lay in between. Germline CDR1 reads SGHTA; CDR2 reads FQGNSA. The CDR3 has 13 amino acids. The CDR3 sequence is CASSPPGGREQYF. In DNA, the CDR3 is TGTGCCAGCAGCCCACCTGGGGGGCGAGAGCAGTACTTC.

The chain has TRBV6-1 and TRBJ2-7; 7 nucleotides align to TRBD1. This CDR3 contains 14 residues. The germline gives CDR1 MNHNS, CDR2 SASEGT. Unmatched junction bases numbered 7, after V lost 4 bases and J lost 4 bases. The CDR3 DNA is TGTGCCAGCAGTGTAGGTGTCAGGGGGTACGAGCAGTACGTC. It is translated as CASSVGVRGYEQYV.

This rearrangement joins TRBV19 to TRBJ1-6; 9 bases are a match to TRBD1. The CDR3 runs 14 residues. The trim removed 6 bases at V and 8 bases at J, leaving 5 bases unmatched. Germline CDR1 and CDR2: LNHDA and SQIVND (reference sequence). CDR3 sequence reads: CASRRDREDSPLHF. The CDR3 nucleotides are TGTGCCAGTAGGCGGGACAGGGAGGATTCACCCCTCCACTTT.

The chain is built from TRBV6-4 and TRBJ2-6; D remains unclear. CDR3 length: 18 amino acids. Trimming took off 3 bases at V and 1 base at J, with 16 bases between the two ends. Germline-derived CDR1 and CDR2 are MRHNA and SNTAGT. DNA for the CDR3: TGTGCCAGCAGTGAAGGGCAGTTCCTCACTTCTGGGGCCAACGTCCTGACTTTC. Amino acid sequence: CASSEGQFLTSGANVLTF.

The chain uses TRBV20-1 and TRBJ2-1, with 7 bases aligning to TRBD2. This CDR3 is built from 11 residues. V lost 6 bases and J lost 9; bases outside the gene matches: 5. Germline CDR1 reads DFQATT; CDR2 reads SNEGSKA (reference sequence). As DNA, the CDR3 is TGCAGTGCCCGGGACTACCCTGAGCAGTTCTTC. Translating gives CSARDYPEQFF.

This CDR3 reads CASSLAAGFTDTQYF. As DNA, the CDR3 is TGTGCCAGCAGCTTGGCCGCAGGTTTCACAGATACGCAGTATTTT. The rearrangement joins TRBV5-8 to TRBJ2-3; no clear D gene. The V gene's germline CDR1 is SGHTS and CDR2 YDEGEE. V was shortened by 0 bases and J by 2 bases, with 10 bases between the two germline ends. The CDR3 has 15 amino acids.

V and J are TRBV15 and TRBJ2-1; 8 nucleotides match TRBD2. V trimming: 0 bases; J trimming: 5 bases; junction bases outside the gene matches: 12. The CDR3 loop spans 18 amino acids. Germline loops: CDR1 LNHNV, CDR2 YYDKDF (reference sequence). The CDR3 is CATSRDKASGPSDNEQFF. The DNA for the CDR3 is TGTGCCACCAGCAGAGATAAGGCTAGCGGGCCTTCCGACAATGAGCAGTTCTTC. Filled out from reference TRBV15 and TRBJ2-1, the complete variable domain reads DAMVIQNPRYQVTQFGKPVTLSCSQTLNHNVMYWYQQKSSQAPKLLFHYYDKDFNNEADTPDNFQSRRPNTSFCFLDIRSPGLGDTAMYLCATSRDKASGPSDNEQFFGPGTRLTVL.

The CDR3 DNA reads as TGTGCCAGCAGATGGACAGGGCAGTCTTGGAACACCATATATTTT. This gives the protein CASRWTGQSWNTIYF. The chain joins TRBV11-2 to TRBJ1-3; 8 bases fit TRBD1. CDR3 size: 15 residues. The germline CDR1 and CDR2 sequences are SGHAT and FQNNGV. Trimming removed 6 bases from V and 7 bases from J; junction bases left unmatched: 11.